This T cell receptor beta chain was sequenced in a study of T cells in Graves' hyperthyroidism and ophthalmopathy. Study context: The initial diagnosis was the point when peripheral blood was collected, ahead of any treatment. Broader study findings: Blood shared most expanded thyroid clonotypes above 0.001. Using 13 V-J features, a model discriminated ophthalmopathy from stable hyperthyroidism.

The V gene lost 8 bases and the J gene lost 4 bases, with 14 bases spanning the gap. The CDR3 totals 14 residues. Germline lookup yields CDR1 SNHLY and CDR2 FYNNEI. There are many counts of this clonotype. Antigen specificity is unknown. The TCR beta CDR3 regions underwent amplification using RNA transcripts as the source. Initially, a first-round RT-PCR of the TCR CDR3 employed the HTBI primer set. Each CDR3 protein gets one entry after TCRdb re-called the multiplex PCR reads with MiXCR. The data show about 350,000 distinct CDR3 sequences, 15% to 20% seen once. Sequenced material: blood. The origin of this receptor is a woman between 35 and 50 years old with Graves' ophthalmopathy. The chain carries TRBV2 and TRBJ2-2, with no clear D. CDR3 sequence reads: CASHVRLGTGELFF. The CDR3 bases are TGTGCCAGCCACGTGCGGTTGGGCACCGGGGAGCTGTTTTTT.